The 2 T cell receptor beta chains presented below share a single source sample, sequenced in a study of OX40 agonist ivuxolimab in advanced cancers. Libraries were constructed by the immunoSEQ multiplex PCR assay. In TCRdb, the immuneACCESS table is reduced to in-frame sequences with V and J assigned. These tables do not hold every clone; where another copy was compared, an unresolved V gene accounts for under half, and the others remain unexplained. This sample gives some 30,000 clones in total; around 90% of them show up just once. 0.8% to 1% of the sample is taken by the ten largest. This specimen consisted of CD4+ or CD8+ T cells sorted from blood, obtained in a trial of the OX40 agonist ivuxolimab. These receptors originate from an adult with an advanced solid tumor such as melanoma, head and neck, liver or kidney cancer.

This chain connects TRBV6-5 to TRBJ2-1; 7 positions match TRBD2. The CDR3 runs to 15 residues. Germline trimming cut 4 bases from V and 3 bases from J; bases unmatched to any gene: 6. Germline V gives CDR1 MNHEY, CDR2 SVGAGI. In DNA, the CDR3 is TGTGCCAGCAGTTTTCAGGGCGGGAGCTACAATGAGCAGTTCTTC. Translating gives CASSFQGGSYNEQFF.

This chain uses TRBV21-1 with TRBJ2-3; the D call in the table, TRBD1, was not verified against the DNA. TRBV21-1 is a listed pseudogene. The CDR3 contains 19 residues. In DNA, the CDR3 is TGTGCCAGCATCCCAAGGACAGGGATGGTGTGGGATAGCACAGATACGCAGTATTTT. Residues: CASIPRTGMVWDSTDTQYF.